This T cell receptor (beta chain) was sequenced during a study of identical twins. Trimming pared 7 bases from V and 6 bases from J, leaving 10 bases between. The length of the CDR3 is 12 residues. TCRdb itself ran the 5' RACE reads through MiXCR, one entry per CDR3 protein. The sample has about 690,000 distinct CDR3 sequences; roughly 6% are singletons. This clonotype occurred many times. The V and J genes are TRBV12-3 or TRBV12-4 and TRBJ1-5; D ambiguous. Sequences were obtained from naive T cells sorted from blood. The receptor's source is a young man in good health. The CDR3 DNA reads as TGTGCCAGCACCCCGTATGGTCAGCCCCAGCATTTT. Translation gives CASTPYGQPQHF.